The 30 T cell receptor beta chains given below trace back to one sample, sequenced in a study of shared clonotypes between healthy human individuals. The naive CD8 fraction comprised CD45RO-negative cells positively selected for CCR7 and excluded terminally differentiated effector memory CD45RA+ cells. Sequenced by immunoSEQ multiplex PCR; TCRdb stores in-frame clones only, minus some. The data show about 820,000 clones, with 92% seen just once and 20% to 30% held by the top ten. The specimen was naive CD8+ T cells sorted from blood. Every receptor here comes from a young man in good health.

The chain combines TRBV30 with TRBJ1-5; perhaps TRBD1 as D (5 bases). Deletions cut 0 bases from V and 0 bases from J, with 18 bases between. CDR1 and CDR2 (germline): GTSNPN, SVGIG (reference sequence). The CDR3 consists of 18 residues. The CDR3: CAWSVPGLRIGSNQPQHF. The CDR3 coding sequence is TGTGCCTGGAGTGTACCGGGACTGCGGATCGGTAGCAATCAGCCCCAGCATTTT.

J is TRBJ2-3 and V is TRBV7-6, with a weak D call TRBD2 (5 bases). The V end was cut by 6 bases, the J end by 2 bases, with 21 bases between. Germline V gene lookup returns CDR1 SGHVS and CDR2 FNYEAQ. The CDR3 contains 17 residues. The DNA of the CDR3 is TGTGCCAGCAGTCAACTTGGAAGGGAGACCACCACAGATACGCAGTATTTT. Translated, it gives CASSQLGRETTTDTQYF.

The genes are TRBV27 and TRBJ2-4, with 9 bases identical to TRBD1. J gave up 6 bases and V 6 bases, and 12 bases lay outside the gene matches. Germline V gene lookup returns CDR1 MNHEY and CDR2 SMNVEV (reference sequence). The CDR3 contains 16 residues. The CDR3 protein is CASSQHRTGDLNIQYF. The CDR3 bases are TGTGCCAGCAGCCAACATCGGACAGGGGATTTAAACATTCAGTACTTC.

This clone was recorded only once. This chain uses TRBV18 with TRBJ2-5; D is perhaps TRBD1 (5 bases). The germline CDR1 and CDR2 sequences are KGHSH and LQKENI. This CDR3 is 17 amino acids long. V gave up 0 bases and J gave up 5 bases, with 19 bases separating them. Here the CDR3 reads CASSPPESGISRETQYF. CDR3 DNA: TGTGCCAGCTCACCACCGGAATCAGGGATAAGTCGCGAGACCCAGTACTTC.

The genes are TRBV18 and TRBJ1-1; 7 nucleotides match TRBD1. The CDR3 runs 16 residues. Germline trimming cut 6 bases from V and 0 bases from J; bases unmatched to any gene: 10. CDR1 and CDR2 from the germline V gene are KGHSH and LQKENI. CDR3 region: CASSEQGRVVNTEAFF. For the CDR3, the DNA is TGTGCCAGCTCGGAACAGGGGCGAGTGGTGAACACTGAAGCTTTCTTT.

V is TRBV4-3 and J is TRBJ2-3; D might be TRBD2 (5 bases). Trimming took off 1 base at V and 0 bases at J, with 8 bases between the two ends. The length of the CDR3 is 15 residues. The germline V gene has CDR1 LGHNA and CDR2 YSLEER. This CDR3 reads CASSQGERSTDTQYF. The CDR3 nucleotides read TGCGCCAGCAGCCAAGGGGAGCGGAGCACAGATACGCAGTATTTT.

The chain uses TRBV4-1 and TRBJ2-7; weak D call: TRBD2 (6 bases). Germline lookup yields CDR1 MGHRA and CDR2 YSYEKL. CDR3 length equals 13 residues. V lost 1 base and J lost 7, with 11 bases in between. The CDR3 DNA reads TGCGCCAGCAGCCAAGCGTTGGGGAGGGAGCAGTACTTC. Its translation: CASSQALGREQYF.

The genes are TRBV10-1 and TRBJ2-1; no clear D. V dropped 2 bases and J dropped 0 bases, with 8 bases sitting between them. Germline lookup yields CDR1 WNHNN and CDR2 SYGVQD (reference sequence). The CDR3 is 15 residues long. In nucleotides, the CDR3 is TGCGCCAGCAGTGAGGATTCGAGCTCCTACAATGAGCAGTTCTTC. This translates into CASSEDSSSYNEQFF.

Details on this clone: Other DNA sequences in the sample encode the same CDR3. CDR3 amino acids: CASSLGLVGYEQYF. The CDR3 nucleotides are TGTGCCAGCAGCCTCGGACTAGTTGGCTACGAGCAGTACTTC. The chain joins TRBV11-2 to TRBJ2-7; TRBD2 matches at 7 bases. V trimming: 5 bases; J trimming: 3 bases; junction bases outside the gene matches: 7. This CDR3 has 14 residues. Germline V gene data show CDR1 as SGHAT and CDR2 as FQNNGV.

The V call is TRBV7-2, the J call TRBJ2-7; no clear D. V lost 3 bases to trimming and J lost 0 bases, with 6 bases between them. Germline V lookup: CDR1 SGHTA, CDR2 FQGNSA. The CDR3 extends over 13 amino acids. CDR3 coding DNA: TGTGCCAGCAGCTTCTACATCTCCTACGAGCAGTACTTC. Translating gives CASSFYISYEQYF.

The chain uses TRBV27 and TRBJ2-1; maybe TRBD2 (5 bases). Trimming cost V 3 bases and J 6 bases, with 9 bases left between them. The CDR3 sequence is 13 residues long. Germline loops: CDR1 MNHEY, CDR2 SMNVEV (reference sequence). CDR3 sequence (DNA): TGTGCCAGCAGTTTGGACTGGGGCAATGAGCAGTTCTTC. Amino acids: CASSLDWGNEQFF.

In this sample, this clone turned up many times. The chain combines TRBV5-1 with TRBJ2-2; TRBD1 might be the D (6 bases). Trimming shortened V by 5 bases and J by 1 base, and 12 bases separated the two germline ends. Germline values: CDR1 SGHRS, CDR2 YFSETQ. The CDR3 sequence is 15 residues long. The CDR3 DNA reads as TGCGCCAGCAGTTTCACAGGGATGAACACCGGGGAGCTGTTTTTT. Protein sequence: CASSFTGMNTGELFF.

The chain recombines TRBV10-1 with TRBJ1-1; perhaps TRBD1 as D (6 bases). V lost 8 bases, J lost 6 bases, and 13 bases lay in between. The germline V gene encodes CDR1 WNHNN and CDR2 SYGVQD (reference sequence). CDR3 length: 12 amino acids. The CDR3 DNA sequence: TGCGCCAGCCTATCAGGGGAGGCTGAAGCTTTCTTT. As protein: CASLSGEAEAFF.

This chain connects TRBV27 to TRBJ1-5; no reliable D call. The V end lost 1 base, the J end lost 9 bases, and 10 bases lay between the germline ends. The germline V gene encodes CDR1 MNHEY and CDR2 SMNVEV (reference sequence). The length of the CDR3 is 13 residues. In DNA form, the CDR3 reads TGTGCCAGCAGTTTATATATCTCCGGGCCCCAGCATTTT. Amino acid sequence: CASSLYISGPQHF.

The chain carries TRBV10-3 and TRBJ2-7; possibly TRBD1 for D (6 bases). The CDR3 loop spans 13 amino acids. V dropped 6 bases and J dropped 1 base, with 10 bases sitting between them. The germline gives CDR1 ENHRY, CDR2 SYGVKD. For the CDR3, the DNA is TGTGCCATCAGCGATACAGGGTCCTACGAGCAGTACTTC. It encodes CAISDTGSYEQYF.

The V call is TRBV7-9, the J call TRBJ2-2; D perhaps matches TRBD1 (5 bases). This CDR3 has 19 residues. The germline gives CDR1 SEHNR, CDR2 FQNEAQ (reference sequence). V was shortened by 1 base and J by 5 bases, with 23 bases between the two germline ends. Here the CDR3 reads CASSLGWRPPQDPTGELFF. The CDR3, as DNA: TGTGCCAGCAGCTTAGGGTGGCGGCCCCCACAGGACCCTACCGGGGAGCTGTTTTTT.

This clone has just one count. This chain connects TRBV30 to TRBJ2-1; TRBD1 agrees at 7 bases. This CDR3 spans 12 amino acids. Germline V gene data show CDR1 as GTSNPN and CDR2 as SVGIG (reference sequence). V trimming: 2 bases; J trimming: 8 bases; junction bases outside the gene matches: 3. CDR3 DNA: TGTGCCTGGAGTTCAGGGGGTGATGAGCAGTTCTTC. It specifies CAWSSGGDEQFF.

J is TRBJ2-7 and V is TRBV25-1; a possible D gene is TRBD2 (6 bases). V lost 6 bases to trimming and J lost 4 bases, with 19 bases between them. This CDR3 is 15 amino acids long. Germline CDR1 and CDR2: MGHDK and SYGVNS. CDR3 sequence reads: CASSFALGGEYEQYF. The CDR3 DNA is TGTGCCAGCAGCTTCGCGCTCGGGGGAGAGTACGAGCAGTACTTC.

The gene calls are TRBV27 and TRBJ2-3, with D perhaps given as TRBD1 or TRBD2 (5 bases each). CDR3 length: 16 residues. The V and J ends lost 6 bases and 1 base respectively, with 17 bases between them. Germline CDR1 MNHEY, CDR2 SMNVEV (reference sequence). Written as DNA, the CDR3 is TGTGCCAGCAGCCCACCTCGGGGCGTCGGCACAGATACGCAGTATTTT. Its translation is CASSPPRGVGTDTQYF.

The gene calls are TRBV30 and TRBJ1-3; TRBD1 might be the D (5 bases). Germline V gives CDR1 GTSNPN, CDR2 SVGIG (reference sequence). The length of the CDR3 is 15 residues. V dropped 2 bases and J dropped 3 bases, with 14 bases sitting between them. CDR3 nucleotides: TGTGCCTGGAGTCGCGACAGCGGGAGTGGAAACACCATATATTTT. It specifies CAWSRDSGSGNTIYF.

Concerning this clone: The same CDR3 can be traced to other DNA sequences in this sample. The CDR3 loop is CASSFTGGAYGYTF. The CDR3 nucleotides read TGTGCCAGCAGTTTCACAGGGGGCGCCTATGGCTACACCTTC. The rearrangement uses TRBV27 and TRBJ1-2, with TRBD1 matching 9 bases. The CDR3 totals 14 residues. CDR1 and CDR2 from the germline V gene are MNHEY and SMNVEV (reference sequence). Trimming cost V 3 bases and J 4 bases; bases outside gene matches: 3.

The chain links TRBV4-3 to TRBJ1-2; D is possibly TRBD1 (5 bases). V was clipped by 2 bases and J by 3 bases, with 13 bases between them. The CDR3 spans 15 residues. Germline V gene sequence: CDR1 LGHNA, CDR2 YSLEER. CDR3 sequence (DNA): TGCGCCAGCAGCCAATACGACGGGGGACACTATGGCTACACCTTC. This gives the protein CASSQYDGGHYGYTF.

V and J are TRBV14 and TRBJ2-1, with 7 bases lining up with TRBD2. The CDR3 has 14 amino acids. After removal of 7 bases from V and 7 bases from J, the junction contained 10 bases not matched to a gene. The germline V gene has CDR1 SGHDN and CDR2 FVKESK. The CDR3 loop is CASTLWEGGNEQFF. Written as DNA, the CDR3 is TGTGCCAGCACCCTGTGGGAGGGAGGGAATGAGCAGTTCTTC.

V and J are TRBV4-1 and TRBJ2-2; D is uncertain. The CDR3 totals 16 residues. Trimming took 4 bases from V and 4 from J, leaving 16 bases between them. Germline loops: CDR1 MGHRA, CDR2 YSYEKL. The chain's CDR3 is CASSPQISFPTGELFF. The CDR3 nucleotides read TGCGCCAGCAGCCCTCAGATTAGCTTTCCCACCGGGGAGCTGTTTTTT.

The V call is TRBV29-1, the J call TRBJ2-1, with 12 bases fitting TRBD2. Germline loops: CDR1 SQVTM, CDR2 ANQGSEA. J was trimmed by 8 bases and V by 3 bases; bases with no gene match: 8. The CDR3 length is 15 residues. The CDR3 sequence: CSVEGSTSGSHEQFF. The CDR3 DNA sequence: TGCAGCGTTGAGGGTTCGACTAGCGGGAGTCATGAGCAGTTCTTC.

The chain combines TRBV15 with TRBJ2-2; a possible D gene is TRBD2 (6 bases). CDR1 is LNHNV, CDR2 YYDKDF, per germline (reference sequence). The CDR3 runs to 16 residues. Trimming left V 3 bases short and J 3 bases short, with 14 bases between. The CDR3 nucleotides are TGTGCCACCAGCAGGTGGGGGGAGAGAGACACCGGGGAGCTGTTTTTT. This codes for CATSRWGERDTGELFF.

V is TRBV30 and J is TRBJ2-7; D is unresolved. Between the trimmed V and J ends, which lost 3 bases and 0 bases, there was a span of 9 bases. Germline V CDR1 and CDR2: GTSNPN, SVGIG (reference sequence). There are 13 residues in the CDR3. CDR3 DNA: TGTGCCTGGAGGTGGACCTACTCCTACGAGCAGTACTTC. Translating gives CAWRWTYSYEQYF.

V gene TRBV7-9 combines with J gene TRBJ2-5; TRBD2 matches at 8 bases. The DNA end is more similar to TRBJ2-7, so the J call may be wrong. The CDR3 runs 13 residues. Germline V gene data show CDR1 as SEHNR and CDR2 as FQNEAQ (reference sequence). As DNA, the CDR3 is TGTGCCAGCAGCCGCACGGGAGGGTACGAGCAGTACTTC. This translates into CASSRTGGYEQYF.

The chain links TRBV2 to TRBJ2-7, with D possibly TRBD1 on 6 matching bases. CDR1 and CDR2 (germline): SNHLY, FYNNEI. V lost 5 bases, J lost 2 bases, and 22 bases lay in between. CDR3 length: 17 residues. The CDR3 coding sequence is TGTGCCAGCAGTTCGTTTAGGGGGATCGTCCACGCCTACGAGCAGTACTTC. Encoded protein: CASSSFRGIVHAYEQYF. Based on the CDR3 plus reference TRBV2 and TRBJ2-7, the full variable domain is EPEVTQTPSHQVTQMGQEVILRCVPISNHLYFYWYRQILGQKVEFLVSFYNNEISEKSEIFDDQFSVERPDGSNFTLKIRSTKLEDSAMYFCASSSFRGIVHAYEQYFGPGTRLTVT.

The chain carries TRBV15 and TRBJ2-7; D gene uncertain. The length of the CDR3 is 15 residues. The germline gives CDR1 LNHNV, CDR2 YYDKDF (reference sequence). Trimming took off 0 bases at V and 2 bases at J, with 11 bases between the two ends. CDR3 residues: CATSRDREQAYEQYF. The CDR3 nucleotides are TGTGCCACCAGCAGAGATCGAGAGCAAGCCTACGAGCAGTACTTC.